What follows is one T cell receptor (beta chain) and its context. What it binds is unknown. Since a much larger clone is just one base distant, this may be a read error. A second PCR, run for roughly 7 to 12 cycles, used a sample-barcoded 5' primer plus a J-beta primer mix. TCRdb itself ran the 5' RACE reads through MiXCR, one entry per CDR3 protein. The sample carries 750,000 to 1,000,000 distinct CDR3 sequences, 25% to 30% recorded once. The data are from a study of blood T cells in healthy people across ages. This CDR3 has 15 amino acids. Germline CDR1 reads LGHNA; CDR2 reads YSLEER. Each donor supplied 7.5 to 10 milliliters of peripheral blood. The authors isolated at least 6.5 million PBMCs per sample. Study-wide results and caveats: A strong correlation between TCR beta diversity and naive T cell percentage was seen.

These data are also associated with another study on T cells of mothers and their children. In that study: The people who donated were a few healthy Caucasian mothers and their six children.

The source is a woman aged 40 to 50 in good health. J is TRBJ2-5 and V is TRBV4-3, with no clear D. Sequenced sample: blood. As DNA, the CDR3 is TGCGCCAGCAGCCAAGATCTTGACTCCCAAGGGACCCAGTACTTC. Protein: CASSQDLDSQGTQYF.